These T cell receptor beta chains were read from a single sample in a study of blood T cell repertoires in COVID-19. This table comes from immunoSEQ multiplex PCR, and its TCRdb copy is limited to in-frame clones, with some not included. The sample lists 400,000 or so clones, around 91% occurring once. Source material: PBMCs or T cells enriched from blood (not recorded which). The source of these receptors is a man younger than 45 who had recovered from COVID-19. CDR3s include the opening cysteine and the closing phenylalanine or tryptophan. Each record gives: J gene, clone size, V gene, D gene, CDR3 DNA, CDR3 protein. The D gene is left open where the match is weak. Clone size is shown for a subset of rows, as once, few, many or a class of expanded clone.

j_call: TRBJ1-5; clone_size: NA; v_call: TRBV28; d_call: NA; cdr3_nt: TGTGCCAGTCTCGGTAGTTACCATCAGCCCCAGCATTTT; cdr3_aa: CASLGSYHQPQHF
j_call: TRBJ2-3; clone_size: NA; v_call: TRBV6-5; d_call: NA; cdr3_nt: TGTGCCAGCACTAAACAGGGAACAGATACGCAGTATTTT; cdr3_aa: CASTKQGTDTQYF
j_call: TRBJ2-7; clone_size: few; v_call: TRBV12-5; d_call: NA; cdr3_nt: TGTGCTAGTGGTTTGGGGGGGGAGTACGAGCAGTACTTC; cdr3_aa: CASGLGGEYEQYF
j_call: TRBJ2-7; clone_size: few; v_call: TRBV28; d_call: NA; cdr3_nt: TGTGCCAGCAGCCCACTCTCGCGGGTCTACGAGCAGTACTTC; cdr3_aa: CASSPLSRVYEQYF
j_call: TRBJ1-1; clone_size: NA; v_call: TRBV7-6; d_call: TRBD1; cdr3_nt: TGTGCCAGCAGCTTAGCGCCGACAGGGAGCACTGAAGCTTTCTTT; cdr3_aa: CASSLAPTGSTEAFF
j_call: TRBJ2-5; clone_size: NA; v_call: TRBV12-3/TRBV12-4; d_call: TRBD1; cdr3_nt: TGTGCCAGCAGGCGGACAGGGCGGGAGACCCAGTACTTC; cdr3_aa: CASRRTGRETQYF
j_call: TRBJ1-5; clone_size: NA; v_call: TRBV27; d_call: TRBD1; cdr3_nt: TGTGCCAGCAGGATGACAGGGGGCGGCAATCAGCCCCAGCATTTT; cdr3_aa: CASRMTGGGNQPQHF
j_call: TRBJ2-1; clone_size: NA; v_call: TRBV2; d_call: TRBD2; cdr3_nt: TGTGCCAGCAGACCTGGGACTAGCGGCTACAATGAGCAGTTCTTC; cdr3_aa: CASRPGTSGYNEQFF
j_call: TRBJ2-7; clone_size: once; v_call: TRBV7-9; d_call: NA; cdr3_nt: TGTGCCAGCGACCCGGGGGGCGGAAGCCCCTACGAGCAGTACTTC; cdr3_aa: CASDPGGGSPYEQYF
j_call: TRBJ1-1; clone_size: NA; v_call: TRBV3-1/TRBV3-2; d_call: TRBD1; cdr3_nt: TGTGCCAGCAGAGGGACAGGGAGGAACACTGAAGCTTTCTTT; cdr3_aa: CASRGTGRNTEAFF
j_call: TRBJ2-1; clone_size: NA; v_call: TRBV24-1; d_call: NA; cdr3_nt: TGTGCCACCAGTGATCCGACACTCCACAATGAGCAGTTCTTC; cdr3_aa: CATSDPTLHNEQFF
j_call: TRBJ2-5; clone_size: NA; v_call: TRBV7-9; d_call: TRBD2; cdr3_nt: TGTGCCAGCAGCGAGCGACTAGCGGGATACCAAGAGACCCAGTACTTC; cdr3_aa: CASSERLAGYQETQYF
j_call: TRBJ2-1; clone_size: once; v_call: TRBV6-1; d_call: NA; cdr3_nt: TGTGCCAGCAGTGAAGCGCTTTGGCGGGAATACAATGAGCAGTTCTTC; cdr3_aa: CASSEALWREYNEQFF
j_call: TRBJ1-1; clone_size: NA; v_call: TRBV28; d_call: NA; cdr3_nt: TGTGCCAGCAGCCTCGGTCATATACCCCTGTTGTCAGGGAAGAAGACTGAAGCTTTCTTT; cdr3_aa: CASSLGHIPLLSGKKTEAFF
j_call: TRBJ1-4; clone_size: NA; v_call: TRBV9; d_call: TRBD1; cdr3_nt: TGTGCCAGCAGCGCCGGACAGGGGGTCGTTATTAATGAAAAACTGTTTTTT; cdr3_aa: CASSAGQGVVINEKLFF
j_call: TRBJ2-7; clone_size: NA; v_call: TRBV5-1; d_call: TRBD1; cdr3_nt: TGCGCCAGCAGCTTAGGGACAGCTTTCAACGAGCAGTACTTC; cdr3_aa: CASSLGTAFNEQYF
j_call: TRBJ1-1; clone_size: NA; v_call: TRBV3-1/TRBV3-2; d_call: NA; cdr3_nt: TGTGCCAGCAGCCAACTACTCTTAAACACTGAAGCTTTCTTT; cdr3_aa: CASSQLLLNTEAFF
j_call: TRBJ2-7; clone_size: NA; v_call: TRBV28; d_call: NA; cdr3_nt: TGTGCCAGCAGTGTTGCAGGGGATCTCTACGAGCAGTACTTC; cdr3_aa: CASSVAGDLYEQYF
j_call: TRBJ1-2; clone_size: NA; v_call: TRBV24-1; d_call: TRBD1; cdr3_nt: TGTGCCACCAGACCCGGGCAGGGGGACTATGGCTACACCTTC; cdr3_aa: CATRPGQGDYGYTF
j_call: TRBJ2-7; clone_size: NA; v_call: TRBV28; d_call: TRBD1; cdr3_nt: TGTGCCAGCAGTCCTAGGACAGGCGCTTACGAGCAGTACTTC; cdr3_aa: CASSPRTGAYEQYF
j_call: TRBJ1-1; clone_size: NA; v_call: TRBV20-1; d_call: NA; cdr3_nt: TGCAGTGCTAGTCTTACAGACACTGAAGCTTTCTTT; cdr3_aa: CSASLTDTEAFF